The 20 T cell receptor beta chains reported below all come from one sample, sequenced in a study of blood T cell repertoires in COVID-19. Sequencing was performed with immunoSEQ multiplex PCR; in TCRdb, only in-frame clones are kept and a portion is missing. Seen here are roughly 250,000 clones, approximately 79% observed once, and the top ten hold 3% to 4%. Sequencing was performed on peripheral blood. These receptors originate from a woman in her 40s with active or convalescent COVID-19.

This clone was seen just once. The CDR3 sequence: CASSVEGLGTDTQYF. The CDR3 bases are TGTGCCAGCAGCGTAGAAGGTCTAGGTACAGATACGCAGTATTTT. The chain links TRBV9 to TRBJ2-3; D is unclear. Germline V gene sequence: CDR1 SGDLS, CDR2 YYNGEE. CDR3 length: 15 residues. The ends were cut back, 0 bases at V and 3 bases at J, with 11 bases in the middle.

This chain uses TRBV5-1 with TRBJ2-4; no clear D. There are 15 residues in the CDR3. With 4 bases removed from V and 1 base from J, the gap between germline ends came to 12 bases. Germline V gene lookup returns CDR1 SGHRS and CDR2 YFSETQ. This CDR3 reads CASSPPMGAKNIQYF. CDR3 bases: TGCGCCAGCAGCCCCCCGATGGGCGCCAAAAACATTCAGTACTTC.

This clone showed up just a few times. This sequence joins TRBV2 and TRBJ1-6; TRBD1 agrees at 9 bases. Losses at the gene ends were 7 bases for V and 6 bases for J; bases not matched to a gene: 4. Germline CDR1 and CDR2: SNHLY and FYNNEI. This CDR3 is 14 amino acids long. CDR3 DNA: TGTGCCAGCACCGGGACAGGGATTAATTCACCCCTCCACTTT. The encoded protein is CASTGTGINSPLHF.

V usage is TRBV6-1 and J usage is TRBJ1-5; D gene unclear. Germline V lookup: CDR1 MNHNS, CDR2 SASEGT. V lost 0 bases, J lost 0 bases, and 6 bases lay in between. The CDR3 contains 15 residues. This chain's CDR3 is CASSEAPDSNQPQHF. The CDR3 DNA reads as TGTGCCAGCAGTGAAGCCCCAGATAGCAATCAGCCCCAGCATTTT.

The V and J genes are TRBV30 and TRBJ1-6; D may be TRBD1 (6 bases). Per germline, CDR1 GTSNPN and CDR2 SVGIG (reference sequence). V was trimmed by 0 bases and J by 4 bases, leaving 16 bases between them. The CDR3 spans 17 residues. Written as DNA, the CDR3 is TGTGCCTGGAGTGTACAAAGACTCCAGGGGTATAATTCACCCCTCCACTTT. Protein sequence: CAWSVQRLQGYNSPLHF.

This chain joins TRBV28 and TRBJ1-4; tentative D call: TRBD1 (6 bases). The CDR3 length is 14 residues. The V and J ends lost 6 bases and 7 bases respectively, with 15 bases between them. Germline V CDR1 and CDR2: MDHEN, SYDVKM. This chain's CDR3 is CASRAGGGGEKLFF. The CDR3 DNA reads as TGTGCCAGCAGAGCGGGAGGGGGGGGTGAAAAACTGTTTTTT.

The gene calls are TRBV29-1 and TRBJ2-3, with 8 positions matching TRBD2. Germline V gives CDR1 SQVTM, CDR2 ANQGSEA. This CDR3 comprises 15 residues. Losses at the gene ends were 2 bases for V and 1 base for J; bases not matched to a gene: 5. Here the CDR3 reads CSVETWRGGTDTQYF. The CDR3 nucleotides read TGCAGCGTTGAAACTTGGCGGGGGGGCACAGATACGCAGTATTTT.

The chain has TRBV7-9 and TRBJ1-1; D gene uncertain. Looked up from germline, CDR1 is SEHNR and CDR2 is FQNEAQ (reference sequence). The CDR3 has 15 residues. The V end was cut by 0 bases, the J end by 6 bases, with 14 bases between. CDR3 sequence reads: CASSLARTGVAEAFF. CDR3 DNA: TGTGCCAGCAGCTTAGCGAGGACCGGGGTCGCTGAAGCTTTCTTT.

The chain employs TRBV19 and TRBJ1-3; 7 positions agree with TRBD1. Losses at the gene ends were 5 bases for V and 0 bases for J; bases not matched to a gene: 4. Germline CDR1 reads LNHDA; CDR2 reads SQIVND (reference sequence). The CDR3 sequence is 15 residues long. This CDR3 is CASSSQGVSGNTIYF. The DNA of the CDR3 is TGTGCCAGTAGTTCGCAGGGGGTCTCTGGAAACACCATATATTTT.

The rearrangement joins TRBV10-1 to TRBJ1-1; 7 nucleotides align to TRBD1. This CDR3 comprises 13 residues. V gave up 6 bases and J gave up 4 bases; unmatched junction bases: 5. CDR1 WNHNN and CDR2 SYGVQD come from the germline V gene (reference sequence). The CDR3, as DNA: TGCGCCAGCAGCCCAGGGGGTCCCACTGAAGCTTTCTTT. This codes for CASSPGGPTEAFF.

The chain has TRBV2 and TRBJ2-1; TRBD2 is a possible D gene (5 bases). Germline V lookup: CDR1 SNHLY, CDR2 FYNNEI. Trimming removed 6 bases from V and 8 bases from J, with 14 bases in between. This CDR3 has 13 amino acids. CDR3 in amino acids: CASSVRRRDEQFF. For the CDR3, the DNA is TGTGCCAGCAGCGTCCGGAGGCGGGATGAGCAGTTCTTC.

This chain joins TRBV3-1 (or the pseudogene TRBV3-2) and TRBJ1-2, with 7 bases identical to TRBD1. The CDR3 spans 15 residues. The germline V gene encodes CDR1 LGHDT and CDR2 YNNKEL (reference sequence). The J segment lost 6 bases and the V segment lost 0 bases, leaving 7 bases of the junction unmatched. CDR3 protein: CASSQDARGQNGYTF. In nucleotides, the CDR3 is TGTGCCAGCAGCCAAGATGCGAGGGGGCAAAATGGCTACACCTTC.

The chain recombines TRBV4-1 with TRBJ2-7; no reliable D call. Germline CDR1 reads MGHRA; CDR2 reads YSYEKL. Trimming took off 3 bases at V and 2 bases at J, with 8 bases between the two ends. This CDR3 has 13 amino acids. The CDR3 reads CASSQARTYEQYF. CDR3 in DNA: TGCGCCAGCAGCCAGGCTCGAACCTACGAGCAGTACTTC.

The chain joins TRBV29-1 to TRBJ1-1; D is ambiguous. This CDR3 comprises 13 residues. V lost 0 bases to trimming and J lost 3 bases, with 8 bases between them. CDR1 and CDR2 (germline): SQVTM, ANQGSEA. The CDR3 nucleotides read TGCAGCGTTGAAGAGGCAGGCGACACTGAAGCTTTCTTT. Amino acid sequence: CSVEEAGDTEAFF.

This chain joins TRBV6-1 and TRBJ1-2; 8 bases are shared with TRBD1. The ends lost 2 bases at V and 0 bases at J; junction bases unmatched: 8. The germline gives CDR1 MNHNS, CDR2 SASEGT. There are 17 residues in the CDR3. The CDR3 coding sequence is TGTGCCAGCAGTGAATTGAGGACAGGGACAGCTAACTATGGCTACACCTTC. This sequence encodes CASSELRTGTANYGYTF.

The chain combines TRBV4-1 with TRBJ1-5; D may be TRBD1 (5 bases). Germline V gives CDR1 MGHRA, CDR2 YSYEKL. The germline V and J ends were trimmed by 0 bases and 9 bases, with 18 bases remaining between them. The CDR3 extends over 16 amino acids. The CDR3 region has the DNA TGCGCCAGCAGCCAAGAGGGGACCCTAGGGGAGGCGCCCCAGCATTTT. This encodes CASSQEGTLGEAPQHF.

The rearrangement links TRBV6-5 to TRBJ1-2, with D unresolved. Germline V lookup: CDR1 MNHEY, CDR2 SVGAGI. This CDR3 spans 15 amino acids. The V gene lost 2 bases and the J gene lost 4 bases, with 14 bases spanning the gap. CDR3 sequence reads: CASSYAEKTFYGYTF. The CDR3 region has the DNA TGTGCCAGCAGTTACGCGGAGAAAACCTTCTATGGCTACACCTTC.

This clone was found a few times. V and J are TRBV28 and TRBJ2-7, with 10 bases aligning to TRBD1. V trimming: 5 bases; J trimming: 0 bases; junction bases outside the gene matches: 13. Germline V lookup: CDR1 MDHEN, CDR2 SYDVKM. The CDR3 runs 18 residues. This CDR3 reads CASSGGTGVYRGSYEQYF. The CDR3 DNA reads TGTGCCAGCAGTGGAGGGACAGGGGTTTATAGGGGCTCCTACGAGCAGTACTTC.

The V and J genes are TRBV28 and TRBJ1-2, with 9 nucleotides matching TRBD1. Germline CDR1 is MDHEN and CDR2 is SYDVKM. The CDR3 loop spans 12 amino acids. Trimming cost V 7 bases and J 4 bases; bases outside gene matches: 1. The CDR3 sequence: CASTDRGYGYTF. CDR3 nucleotides: TGTGCCAGCACGGACAGGGGCTATGGCTACACCTTC.

The J gene is TRBJ1-1, the V gene TRBV9; 8 bases match TRBD1. Germline assignment: CDR1 SGDLS and CDR2 YYNGEE. J gave up 5 bases and V 4 bases, and 7 bases lay outside the gene matches. This CDR3 contains 14 residues. CDR3 protein: CASSFGQGNTEAFF. The CDR3 coding sequence is TGTGCCAGCAGCTTTGGACAGGGAAATACTGAAGCTTTCTTT.